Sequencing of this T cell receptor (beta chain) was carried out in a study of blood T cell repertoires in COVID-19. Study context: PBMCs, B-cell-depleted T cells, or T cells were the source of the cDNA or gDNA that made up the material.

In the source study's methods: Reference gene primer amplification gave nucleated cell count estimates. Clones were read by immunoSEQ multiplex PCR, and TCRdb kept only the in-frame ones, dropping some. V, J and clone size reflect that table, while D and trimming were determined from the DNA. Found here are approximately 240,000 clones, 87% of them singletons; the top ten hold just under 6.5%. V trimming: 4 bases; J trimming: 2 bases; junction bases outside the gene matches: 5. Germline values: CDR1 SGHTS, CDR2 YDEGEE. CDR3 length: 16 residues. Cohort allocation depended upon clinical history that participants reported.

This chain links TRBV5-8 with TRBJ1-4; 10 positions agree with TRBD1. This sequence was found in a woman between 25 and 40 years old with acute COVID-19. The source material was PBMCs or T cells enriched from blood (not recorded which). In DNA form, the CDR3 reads TGTGCCAGCAGCCCTGGACAGGGGGTGACTAATGAAAAACTGTTTTTT. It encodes CASSPGQGVTNEKLFF.